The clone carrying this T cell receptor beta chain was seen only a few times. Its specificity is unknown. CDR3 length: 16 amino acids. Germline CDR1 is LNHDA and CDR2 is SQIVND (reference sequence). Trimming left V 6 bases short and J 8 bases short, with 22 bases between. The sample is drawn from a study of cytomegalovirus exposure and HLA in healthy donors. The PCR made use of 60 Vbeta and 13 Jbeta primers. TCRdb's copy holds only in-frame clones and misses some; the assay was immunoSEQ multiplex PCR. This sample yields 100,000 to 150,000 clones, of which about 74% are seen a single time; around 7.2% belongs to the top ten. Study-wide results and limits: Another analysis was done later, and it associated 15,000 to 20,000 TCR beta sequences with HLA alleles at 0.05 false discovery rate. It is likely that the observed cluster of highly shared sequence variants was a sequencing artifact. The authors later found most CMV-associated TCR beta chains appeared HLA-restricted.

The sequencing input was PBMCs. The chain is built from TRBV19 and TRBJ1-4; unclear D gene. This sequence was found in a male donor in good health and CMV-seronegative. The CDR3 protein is CASSGLGNSGREKLFF. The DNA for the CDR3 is TGTGCCAGTAGCGGCCTCGGAAACTCGGGTAGGGAAAAACTGTTTTTT.